Only a few counts were recorded for the clone carrying this T cell receptor (beta chain). Its specificity is not known. CDR1 and CDR2 from the germline V gene are SGHTA and FQGNSA. V shed 4 bases and J 5 bases; nucleotides not matched to a gene: 4. This CDR3 is 14 amino acids long. These data come from a study of blood T cells in healthy people across ages. Turning to the study itself: Roughly one uniquely barcoded beta molecule per two T cells was captured.

Then a second PCR, running about 7 to 11 cycles, was carried out with a sample-barcoded 5' primer and a J-beta primer mix. TCRdb used MiXCR to reprocess the 5' RACE reads, holding one entry per CDR3 protein. The data contain roughly 1,700,000 distinct CDR3 sequences, approximately 30% of them singletons. Study findings and constraints: Changes seen in expanded clonotypes were possibly confounded by donor CMV status left unknown.

About 10 milliliters of peripheral blood were drawn from each donor into EDTA-treated tubes. Sequencing used blood. The V call is TRBV7-2, the J call TRBJ1-5, with 8 bases matching TRBD1. The TCR comes from a woman aged 25 to 39 in good health. This chain's CDR3 is CASSSTGDYQPQHF. In DNA form, the CDR3 reads TGTGCCAGCAGCTCGACAGGGGATTATCAGCCCCAGCATTTT.